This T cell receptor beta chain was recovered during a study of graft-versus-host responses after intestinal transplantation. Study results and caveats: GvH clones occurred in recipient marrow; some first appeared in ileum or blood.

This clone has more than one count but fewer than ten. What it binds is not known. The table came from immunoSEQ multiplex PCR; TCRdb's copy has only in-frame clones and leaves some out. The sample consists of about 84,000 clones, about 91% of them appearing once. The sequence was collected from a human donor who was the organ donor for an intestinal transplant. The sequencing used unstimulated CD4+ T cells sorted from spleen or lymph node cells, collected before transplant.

The CDR3 nucleotides are TGTGCCTGGAGCGCCCCACACACAGATACGCAGTATTTT. Its protein is CAWSAPHTDTQYF. V usage is TRBV30 and J usage is TRBJ2-3, with D unclear. Germline assignment: CDR1 GTSNPN and CDR2 SVGIG (reference sequence). This CDR3 spans 13 amino acids. V lost 3 bases and J 2 bases, leaving 9 bases between the germline ends. The variable domain in full, completed from reference TRBV30 and TRBJ2-3, reads SQTIHQWPATLVQPVGSPLSLECTVEGTSNPNLYWYRQAAGRGLQLLFYSVGIGQISSEVPQNLSASRPQDRQFILSSKKLLLSDSGFYLCAWSAPHTDTQYFGPGTRLTVL.